Listed here are 7 T cell receptor beta chains from one sample, sequenced in a study of cytomegalovirus exposure and HLA in healthy donors. The protocol was immunoSEQ multiplex PCR, while the TCRdb copy is restricted to in-frame clones and leaves out a portion. This sample has some 150,000 clones, with approximately 91% found just once. Sequences were obtained from PBMCs. The receptor source for this set is a young woman in good health and CMV-seropositive.

The chain carries TRBV27 and TRBJ2-3; 9 bases align to TRBD2. The CDR3 sequence is 19 residues long. From germline, CDR1 is MNHEY and CDR2 SMNVEV (reference sequence). V lost 6 bases and J lost 0; bases outside the gene matches: 16. For the CDR3, the DNA is TGTGCCAGCAGAAAGGGTTCTAGCGGGATACTTATTAGCACAGATACGCAGTATTTT. Its protein is CASRKGSSGILISTDTQYF.

The chain combines TRBV6-4 with TRBJ2-7, with D hard to call. This CDR3 has 19 residues. Germline loops: CDR1 MRHNA, CDR2 SNTAGT. Trimming stripped 2 bases from V and 1 base from J, with 24 bases between. Here the CDR3 reads CASSDPPPAGTGISYEQYF. The CDR3 coding sequence is TGTGCCAGCAGTGACCCTCCCCCCGCCGGAACGGGTATATCCTACGAGCAGTACTTC.

The chain combines TRBV4-1 with TRBJ2-5; D gene unclear. Trimming pared 4 bases from V and 2 bases from J, leaving 11 bases between. This CDR3 region has 14 residues. Germline V CDR1 and CDR2: MGHRA, YSYEKL. The CDR3 nucleotides read TGCGCCAGCAGCCGCGGCGGCGTTCAAGAGACCCAGTACTTC. It translates to CASSRGGVQETQYF.

J is TRBJ1-2 and V is TRBV5-6; 7 nucleotides align to TRBD1. The CDR3 is made up of 12 amino acids. J lost 13 bases, V lost 3 bases, and 9 bases had no gene match. CDR1 SGHDT and CDR2 YYEEEE come from the germline V gene. CDR3 nucleotide sequence: TGTGCCAGCAGCTCTAGACAGGGCGCGCCCACCTTC. Protein product: CASSSRQGAPTF.

The chain has TRBV5-1 and TRBJ2-5, with 16 bases aligning to TRBD2. The germline gives CDR1 SGHRS, CDR2 YFSETQ. There are 19 residues in the CDR3. The V gene end was trimmed by 4 bases and the J gene end by 2 bases; junction bases not matched to a gene: 11. CDR3 coding DNA: TGCGCCAGCAGCGAAAGACCGGGACTAGCGGGAGGGCTTCAAGAGACCCAGTACTTC. This codes for CASSERPGLAGGLQETQYF.

This chain links TRBV5-8 with TRBJ1-1; D not resolved. Germline CDR1 reads SGHTS; CDR2 reads YDEGEE. The V end lost 2 bases, the J end lost 1 base, and 6 bases lay between the germline ends. This CDR3 has 13 amino acids. CDR3 nucleotides: TGTGCCAGCAGCTTTCTGCGGAACACTGAAGCTTTCTTT. Residues: CASSFLRNTEAFF.

V usage is TRBV5-6 and J usage is TRBJ1-5; 8 positions match TRBD1. The CDR3 covers 14 residues. Trimming at V came to 2 bases and at J to 5 bases, leaving 3 bases not matched to a gene. Germline V gene data show CDR1 as SGHDT and CDR2 as YYEEEE. The DNA of the CDR3 is TGTGCCAGCAGCTTATCCAGGGGGCATCAGCCCCAGCATTTT. Translated: CASSLSRGHQPQHF.